This TCR beta chain comes out of a study of sequential checkpoint blockade in melanoma. Across the whole study: TCRβ was sequenced from DNA of approximately 92 pretreatment tumors.

Data came from immunoSEQ multiplex PCR; TCRdb stores just in-frame clones and leaves some out. The repertoire has over a thousand clones, 15% to 20% of them found once; the top ten carry around 10%. The CDR3 consists of 14 residues. Germline V gene data show CDR1 as SGHNT and CDR2 as YENEEA. V was pared by 5 bases and J by 2 bases, with 3 bases of the junction left unmatched. Overall study findings and caveats: In arm A, pretreatment tumor clonality was associated with response.

Specified treatment: randomized to nivolumab then ipilimumab (arm A) or the reverse (arm B). This clone rates as large. What it binds is not known. The specimen comprised tumor tissue (inferred from file names), sampled from a patient given nivolumab and ipilimumab in sequence. The chain combines TRBV11-3 with TRBJ2-7; 10 nucleotides align to TRBD1. The TCR originated in a human donor with melanoma. The CDR3 is CASSPGQGAYEQYF. The CDR3 region has the DNA TGTGCCAGCAGCCCCGGACAGGGGGCCTACGAGCAGTACTTC.